This paragraph reports one TCR beta chain. The antigen is not known. These data come from a study of T cells in Graves' hyperthyroidism and ophthalmopathy. Overall study findings and caveats: Model predictions of ophthalmopathy came a median around 6.5 months before onset. Most thyroid clonotypes expanded above 0.001 appeared in blood too. From stable hyperthyroidism, ophthalmopathy was separated by a 13 V-J model.

Amplification of TCR beta CDR3 regions was performed using RNA transcripts as template. HTBI primers were the set used in a first-round RT-PCR of the TCR CDR3. MiXCR, applied by TCRdb to the multiplex PCR reads, yields one record per CDR3 protein. The sample includes under 400,000 distinct CDR3 sequences, approximately 25% of them seen just once. The germline CDR1 and CDR2 sequences are SGDLS and YYNGEE. CDR3 length: 15 amino acids. V was pared by 0 bases and J by 8 bases, with 8 bases of the junction left unmatched. The sample taken for sequencing was blood. The chain employs TRBV9 and TRBJ2-4, with TRBD2 identical over 7 bases. This TCR was sampled from a man aged 45 to 65 with Graves' hyperthyroidism. The CDR3 region has the DNA TGTGCCAGCAGCGTAGCTGGCGGGGGAGGGGACATTCAGTACTTC. This encodes CASSVAGGGGDIQYF.